This T cell receptor (beta chain) stems from a study of cytomegalovirus exposure and HLA in healthy donors. Background on the study: Around 80 million unique TCR sequences came from HLA-typed donors in an early release. Study observations and caveats: Sequences of the TCR beta chain were said to predict the HLA-A and HLA-B alleles of most subjects accurately.

Those who donated were healthy bone marrow donors. CDR1 is SGHNT, CDR2 YYREEE, per germline (reference sequence). The V segment lost 4 bases and the J segment 4 bases; nucleotides outside the gene matches: 9. The CDR3 sequence is 17 residues long. The primer mix had 60 Vbeta and 13 Jbeta primers. Assay: immunoSEQ multiplex PCR; the TCRdb copy retains only in-frame clones and omits some. Of more than 70,000 clones in the sample, about 80% are singletons; the top ten hold approximately 3.2%. As regards this clone: The antigen remains undetermined.

V and J are TRBV5-4 and TRBJ2-5, with TRBD2 matching 14 bases. This sequence originates from a man in his forties or fifties in good health and CMV-seropositive. The sequencing sample was made of PBMCs. For the CDR3, the DNA is TGTGCCAGCAGCATACGACTAGCGGGAGGGCCCACAGAGACCCAGTACTTC. Protein product: CASSIRLAGGPTETQYF. Filled out from reference TRBV5-4 and TRBJ2-5, the complete variable domain reads ETGVTQSPTHLIKTRGQQVTLRCSSQSGHNTVSWYQQALGQGPQFIFQYYREEENGRGNFPPRFSGLQFPNYSSELNVNALELDDSALYLCASSIRLAGGPTETQYFGPGTRLLVL.